This passage covers 7 T cell receptor beta chains from one sample sequenced in a study of early T cells in non-severe SARS-CoV-2 infection. TCRdb analysed the 5' RACE reads with MiXCR anew, one entry per CDR3 protein. The profile shows about 110,000 distinct CDR3 sequences, over 10% of them singletons. Sample: whole blood. The receptors stem from an adult who was a healthcare worker with PCR-confirmed SARS-CoV-2 infection or an uninfected control (not recorded which).

This clonotype turned up a few times. This rearrangement joins TRBV28 to TRBJ2-1; D gene unclear. This CDR3 is built from 9 residues. V lost 3 bases and J lost 13, with 4 bases in between. Germline CDR1 is MDHEN and CDR2 is SYDVKM. CDR3 DNA sequence: TGTGCCAGCAGTTTTGCTCAGTTCTTC. It translates to CASSFAQFF.

This clonotype was observed a few times. V usage is TRBV7-9 and J usage is TRBJ2-1; TRBD2 agrees at 12 bases. V lost 2 bases, J lost 0 bases, and 8 bases stayed unmatched. The CDR3 has 19 amino acids. In germline, CDR1 is SEHNR, CDR2 FQNEAQ (reference sequence). This CDR3 is CASSLLGLAGSSSYNEQFF. DNA for the CDR3: TGTGCCAGCAGCTTATTGGGACTAGCGGGTTCTAGCTCCTACAATGAGCAGTTCTTC.

The chain has TRBV5-4 and TRBJ2-1; 8 positions agree with TRBD2. The germline gives CDR1 SGHNT, CDR2 YYREEE (reference sequence). The CDR3 is 15 amino acids. V was pared by 0 bases and J by 3 bases, with 2 bases of the junction left unmatched. CDR3 nucleotides: TGTGCCAGCAGCTTGGACGCGGGGGGCTACAATGAGCAGTTCTTC. It specifies CASSLDAGGYNEQFF. The full variable domain, in which reference TRBV5-4 and TRBJ2-1 provide the parts outside the CDR3, is ETGVTQSPTHLIKTRGQQVTLRCSSQSGHNTVSWYQQALGQGPQFIFQYYREEENGRGNFPPRFSGLQFPNYSSELNVNALELDDSALYLCASSLDAGGYNEQFFGPGTRLTVL.

The chain combines TRBV11-3 with TRBJ2-1; D is possibly TRBD1 or TRBD2 (5 bases each). V lost 11 bases and J 5 bases, leaving 19 bases between the germline ends. Germline values: CDR1 SGHNT, CDR2 YENEEA. CDR3 length: 14 amino acids. This CDR3 reads CAQGGSGFNNEQFF. CDR3 bases: TGTGCCCAGGGTGGGAGCGGATTCAACAATGAGCAGTTCTTC.

This rearrangement joins TRBV7-6 to TRBJ1-5; D gene unclear. This CDR3 is 13 amino acids long. CDR1 is SGHVS and CDR2 is FNYEAQ in the germline V gene. The germline V and J ends were trimmed by 1 base and 6 bases, with 7 bases remaining between them. CDR3 nucleotide sequence: TGTGCCAGCAGCTTAGGGTTATCTCAGCCCCAGCATTTT. Its protein is CASSLGLSQPQHF.

This clonotype was seen a handful of times. The CDR3 here is CASSLDRTALAKNIQYF. CDR3 nucleotide sequence: TGTGCCAGCAGCTTAGATAGGACAGCGCTAGCCAAAAACATTCAGTACTTC. The chain couples TRBV11-2 to TRBJ2-4, with D possibly matching TRBD1 (6 bases). CDR3 length: 17 residues. V dropped 0 bases and J dropped 0 bases, with 12 bases sitting between them. Germline assignment: CDR1 SGHAT and CDR2 FQNNGV.

This clonotype was counted many times. The chain has TRBV20-1 and TRBJ2-1, with D possibly called TRBD1 or TRBD2 (5 bases each). CDR3 length equals 18 residues. Between the trimmed V and J ends, which lost 6 bases and 0 bases, there was a span of 24 bases. Germline V gene lookup returns CDR1 DFQATT and CDR2 SNEGSKA (reference sequence). The CDR3 region is CSARGPLDGVPSYNEQFF. The CDR3 DNA reads TGCAGTGCCCGGGGCCCTTTAGACGGAGTGCCCTCCTACAATGAGCAGTTCTTC.